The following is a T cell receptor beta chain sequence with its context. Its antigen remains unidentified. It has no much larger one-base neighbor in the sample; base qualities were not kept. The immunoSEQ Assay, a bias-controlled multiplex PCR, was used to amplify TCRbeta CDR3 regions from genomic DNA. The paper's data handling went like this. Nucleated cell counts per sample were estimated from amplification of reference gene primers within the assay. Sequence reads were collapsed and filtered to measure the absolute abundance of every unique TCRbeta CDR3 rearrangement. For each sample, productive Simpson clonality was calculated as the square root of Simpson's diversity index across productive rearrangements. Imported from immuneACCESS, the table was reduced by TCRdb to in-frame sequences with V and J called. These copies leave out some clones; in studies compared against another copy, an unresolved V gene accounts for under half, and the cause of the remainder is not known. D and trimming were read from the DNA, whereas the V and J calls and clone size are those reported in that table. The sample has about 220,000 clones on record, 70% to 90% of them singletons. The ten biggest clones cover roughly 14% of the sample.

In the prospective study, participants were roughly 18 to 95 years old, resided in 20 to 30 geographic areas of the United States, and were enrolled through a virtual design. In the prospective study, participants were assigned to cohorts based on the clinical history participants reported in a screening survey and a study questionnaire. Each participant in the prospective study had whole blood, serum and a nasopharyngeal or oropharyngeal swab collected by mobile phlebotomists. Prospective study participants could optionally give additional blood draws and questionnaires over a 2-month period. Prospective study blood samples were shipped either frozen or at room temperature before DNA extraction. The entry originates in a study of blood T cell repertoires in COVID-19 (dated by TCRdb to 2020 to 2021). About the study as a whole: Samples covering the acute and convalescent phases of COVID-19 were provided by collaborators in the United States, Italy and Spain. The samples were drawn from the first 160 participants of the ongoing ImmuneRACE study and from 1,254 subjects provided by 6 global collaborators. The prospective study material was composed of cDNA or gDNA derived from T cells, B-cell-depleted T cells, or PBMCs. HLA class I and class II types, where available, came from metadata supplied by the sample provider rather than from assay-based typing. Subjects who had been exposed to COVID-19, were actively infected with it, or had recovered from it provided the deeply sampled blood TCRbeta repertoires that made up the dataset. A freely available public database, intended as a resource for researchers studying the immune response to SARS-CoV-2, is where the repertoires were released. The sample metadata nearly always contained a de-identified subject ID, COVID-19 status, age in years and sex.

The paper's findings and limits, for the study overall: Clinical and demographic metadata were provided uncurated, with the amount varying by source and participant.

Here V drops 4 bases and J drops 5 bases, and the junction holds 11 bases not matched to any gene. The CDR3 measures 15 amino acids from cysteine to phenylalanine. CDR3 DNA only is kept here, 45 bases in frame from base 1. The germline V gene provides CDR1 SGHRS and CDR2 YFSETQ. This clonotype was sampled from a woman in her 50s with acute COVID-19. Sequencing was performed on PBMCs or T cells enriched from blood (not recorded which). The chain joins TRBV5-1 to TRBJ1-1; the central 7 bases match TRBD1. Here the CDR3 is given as CASSLQGPQGTEAFF. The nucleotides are TGCGCCAGCAGCCTACAGGGGCCCCAGGGAACTGAAGCTTTCTTT.